These T cell receptor beta chains were read from a single sample in a study of blood T cells in healthy people across ages. TCRdb reanalysed the 5' RACE reads using MiXCR and keeps one entry per CDR3 protein. The table lists some 930,000 distinct CDR3 sequences, about 28% of them singletons, with 9.5% to 13% in the top ten. These same records also appear under a second study, on T cells of mothers and their children.

The sequencing sample was made of blood. The source of these receptors is a woman in her 40s in good health. The CDR3 runs from the conserved cysteine through the conserved F or W. Fields, in order: CDR3 DNA, CDR3 protein, V gene, J gene, CDR3 length, D gene, clone size. The D gene is left open where the match is weak. Clone sizes are given selectively: once, few, many, or a class where the clone is expanded.

cdr3_nt: TGTGCCATCAGTGCCGGGACAGGGATCACTGGGGGAGAGACCCAGTACTTC
cdr3_aa: CAISAGTGITGGETQYF
v_call: TRBV10-3
j_call: TRBJ2-5
cdr3_length: 17
d_call: TRBD1
clone_size: many

cdr3_nt: TGCGCCAGCAGCTTGACTAGCGGGGGGGACGATGAGCAGTTCTTC
cdr3_aa: CASSLTSGGDDEQFF
v_call: TRBV5-1
j_call: TRBJ2-1
cdr3_length: 15
d_call: TRBD2
clone_size: few

cdr3_nt: TGTGCCAGCAGCCAGGTCGGGGGGGCCGCCTTCGAGCAGTACTTC
cdr3_aa: CASSQVGGAAFEQYF
v_call: TRBV7-3
j_call: TRBJ2-7
cdr3_length: 15
d_call: TRBD2
clone_size: -

cdr3_nt: TGTGCCAGCAGCATCCGGGACAGGGCGAACACTGAAGCTTTCTTT
cdr3_aa: CASSIRDRANTEAFF
v_call: TRBV3-1
j_call: TRBJ1-1
cdr3_length: 15
d_call: TRBD1
clone_size: many

cdr3_nt: TGTGCCAGCAGTTTGGACCTGGCTCCAGATACGCAGTATTTT
cdr3_aa: CASSLDLAPDTQYF
v_call: TRBV2
j_call: TRBJ2-3
cdr3_length: 14
d_call: -
clone_size: few

cdr3_nt: TGCGCCAGCAGCGTCCCTCCTCACAATGAGCAGTTCTTC
cdr3_aa: CASSVPPHNEQFF
v_call: TRBV5-1
j_call: TRBJ2-1
cdr3_length: 13
d_call: -
clone_size: -

cdr3_nt: TGTGCCAGCAGCCGCACGGGTAAAGATACGCAGTATTTT
cdr3_aa: CASSRTGKDTQYF
v_call: TRBV12-3/TRBV12-4
j_call: TRBJ2-3
cdr3_length: 13
d_call: -
clone_size: -

cdr3_nt: TGCGCCAGCAGCCAAGATACCCTAACGGTTGGCGAAGCGGGGGTCACGGATACGCAGTATTTT
cdr3_aa: CASSQDTLTVGEAGVTDTQYF
v_call: TRBV4-3
j_call: TRBJ2-3
cdr3_length: 21
d_call: TRBD2
clone_size: few

cdr3_nt: TGCGCCAGCAGCTTACCTGGACAGAACTATGGCTACACCTTC
cdr3_aa: CASSLPGQNYGYTF
v_call: TRBV5-1
j_call: TRBJ1-2
cdr3_length: 14
d_call: -
clone_size: many

cdr3_nt: TGCAGCGTTGATTATAGCGGGGGGTATAATGAGCAGTTCTTC
cdr3_aa: CSVDYSGGYNEQFF
v_call: TRBV29-1
j_call: TRBJ2-1
cdr3_length: 14
d_call: TRBD2
clone_size: -

cdr3_nt: TGTGCCAGCAGCGTAGGGACAATCCACACAGATACGCAGTATTTT
cdr3_aa: CASSVGTIHTDTQYF
v_call: TRBV9
j_call: TRBJ2-3
cdr3_length: 15
d_call: -
clone_size: few

cdr3_nt: TGTGCCAGCAGGACAGAAGTAAATCAGCCCCAGCATTTT
cdr3_aa: CASRTEVNQPQHF
v_call: TRBV2
j_call: TRBJ1-5
cdr3_length: 13
d_call: -
clone_size: -

cdr3_nt: TGTGCCAGCAGTTTCGGTGGTGGCAGTGGATTTAATGGCTACACCTTC
cdr3_aa: CASSFGGGSGFNGYTF
v_call: TRBV28
j_call: TRBJ1-2
cdr3_length: 16
d_call: -
clone_size: once

cdr3_nt: TGTGCCAGCAGCTTGACAGGGAACTATGGCTACACCTTC
cdr3_aa: CASSLTGNYGYTF
v_call: TRBV28
j_call: TRBJ1-2
cdr3_length: 13
d_call: TRBD1
clone_size: many

cdr3_nt: TGTGCCACCAGCAGAGATTCGACAAATTATGGCTACACCTTC
cdr3_aa: CATSRDSTNYGYTF
v_call: TRBV15
j_call: TRBJ1-2
cdr3_length: 14
d_call: -
clone_size: -

cdr3_nt: TGCAGTGCTACCTCACAGGGGGGGTACCAAGAGACCCAGTACTTC
cdr3_aa: CSATSQGGYQETQYF
v_call: TRBV20-1
j_call: TRBJ2-5
cdr3_length: 15
d_call: -
clone_size: many

cdr3_nt: TGTGCCAGCATCTCAGGGGGAGAGACCCAGTACTTC
cdr3_aa: CASISGGETQYF
v_call: TRBV3-1
j_call: TRBJ2-5
cdr3_length: 12
d_call: TRBD1
clone_size: many

cdr3_nt: TGTGCCAGCAACGAGGGACAGGCAATTTACGAGCAGTACTTC
cdr3_aa: CASNEGQAIYEQYF
v_call: TRBV28
j_call: TRBJ2-7
cdr3_length: 14
d_call: TRBD1
clone_size: -

cdr3_nt: TGTGCCGCCAGGGGAGCAGGTAGCACAGATACGCAGTATTTT
cdr3_aa: CAARGAGSTDTQYF
v_call: TRBV10-3
j_call: TRBJ2-3
cdr3_length: 14
d_call: -
clone_size: -

cdr3_nt: TGTGCCAGCAGTTTACCCCTGACAGGGCAAGAGACCCAGTACTTC
cdr3_aa: CASSLPLTGQETQYF
v_call: TRBV28
j_call: TRBJ2-5
cdr3_length: 15
d_call: TRBD1
clone_size: many

cdr3_nt: TGTGCCAGCAGTTTAACAGGGTGGGGCACAGATACGCAGTATTTT
cdr3_aa: CASSLTGWGTDTQYF
v_call: TRBV27
j_call: TRBJ2-3
cdr3_length: 15
d_call: -
clone_size: -

cdr3_nt: TGTGCCAGCAGCTTAAACGGGGATCAGCCCCAGCATTTT
cdr3_aa: CASSLNGDQPQHF
v_call: TRBV11-2
j_call: TRBJ1-5
cdr3_length: 13
d_call: -
clone_size: few

cdr3_nt: TGTGCCAGCAGCATCACAGGGCAGGGGGAGACCCAGTACTTC
cdr3_aa: CASSITGQGETQYF
v_call: TRBV7-8
j_call: TRBJ2-5
cdr3_length: 14
d_call: -
clone_size: -

cdr3_nt: TGTGCCAGCAGTTTCAGGGATAGGAGCACAGATACGCAGTATTTT
cdr3_aa: CASSFRDRSTDTQYF
v_call: TRBV12-3/TRBV12-4
j_call: TRBJ2-3
cdr3_length: 15
d_call: -
clone_size: few

cdr3_nt: TGTGCCAGCAGAAGAGGGGGGCCAAACACCGGGGAGCTGTTTTTT
cdr3_aa: CASRRGGPNTGELFF
v_call: TRBV28
j_call: TRBJ2-2
cdr3_length: 15
d_call: -
clone_size: few

cdr3_nt: TGCAGTGCTAAAAATCGGGCTAGCGGAGTGAATGAGCCGTTCTTC
cdr3_aa: CSAKNRASGVNEPFF
v_call: TRBV20-1
j_call: TRBJ2-1
cdr3_length: 15
d_call: TRBD2
clone_size: -

cdr3_nt: TGTGCCAGCAGTCCCCAAGACAGGGTCAGGGAGACCCAGTACTTC
cdr3_aa: CASSPQDRVRETQYF
v_call: TRBV28
j_call: TRBJ2-5
cdr3_length: 15
d_call: TRBD1
clone_size: -

cdr3_nt: TGTGCCAGCTCACCAAGGCCGGACTCTAATGAAAAACTGTTTTTT
cdr3_aa: CASSPRPDSNEKLFF
v_call: TRBV18
j_call: TRBJ1-4
cdr3_length: 15
d_call: -
clone_size: few

cdr3_nt: TGCAGTGCTAGAGGACTAGCGGAGACCTACCAAGAGACCCAGTACTTC
cdr3_aa: CSARGLAETYQETQYF
v_call: TRBV20-1
j_call: TRBJ2-5
cdr3_length: 16
d_call: TRBD2
clone_size: -

cdr3_nt: TGCAGCGTTGAAGTAGGAGCCGGCTACACCTTC
cdr3_aa: CSVEVGAGYTF
v_call: TRBV29-1
j_call: TRBJ1-2
cdr3_length: 11
d_call: -
clone_size: once

cdr3_nt: TGCGCCAGCAGCCAAGAATATCTTCTGGAGCAGTACTTC
cdr3_aa: CASSQEYLLEQYF
v_call: TRBV4-3
j_call: TRBJ2-7
cdr3_length: 13
d_call: -
clone_size: many

cdr3_nt: TGTGCCAGCAGCCAAGTGTGGGGTCGCACTGAAGCTTTCTTT
cdr3_aa: CASSQVWGRTEAFF
v_call: TRBV14
j_call: TRBJ1-1
cdr3_length: 14
d_call: -
clone_size: -

cdr3_nt: TGTGCCAGCAGGACAGGGCTTAGTGAGACCCAGTACTTC
cdr3_aa: CASRTGLSETQYF
v_call: TRBV27
j_call: TRBJ2-5
cdr3_length: 13
d_call: TRBD1
clone_size: few

cdr3_nt: TGTGCCAGCAGTTTTAGTCAGATTGGCGGGGAGCTGTTTTTT
cdr3_aa: CASSFSQIGGELFF
v_call: TRBV12-3/TRBV12-4
j_call: TRBJ2-2
cdr3_length: 14
d_call: -
clone_size: few

cdr3_nt: TGTGCCACCAGCAGAGATCCCCAGGCCGGCGCGGCCAAAAACATTCAGTACTTC
cdr3_aa: CATSRDPQAGAAKNIQYF
v_call: TRBV15
j_call: TRBJ2-4
cdr3_length: 18
d_call: -
clone_size: few

cdr3_nt: TGTGCCAGCAGCCCTGGGGGTCAAAAGGGAGAGACCCAGTACTTC
cdr3_aa: CASSPGGQKGETQYF
v_call: TRBV7-2
j_call: TRBJ2-5
cdr3_length: 15
d_call: -
clone_size: -

cdr3_nt: TGTGCCAGCAGCTGGACCGAGACAGGCTTTCCTGAAGCTTTCTTT
cdr3_aa: CASSWTETGFPEAFF
v_call: TRBV7-2
j_call: TRBJ1-1
cdr3_length: 15
d_call: -
clone_size: -

cdr3_nt: TGCGCCAGCAGCCTGAACAGGGGGCGTGAGACCCAGTACTTC
cdr3_aa: CASSLNRGRETQYF
v_call: TRBV5-1
j_call: TRBJ2-5
cdr3_length: 14
d_call: TRBD1
clone_size: many

cdr3_nt: TGTGCCAGCAGTTTCGAGGGGTCCTACACAGATACGCAGTATTTT
cdr3_aa: CASSFEGSYTDTQYF
v_call: TRBV28
j_call: TRBJ2-3
cdr3_length: 15
d_call: -
clone_size: few

cdr3_nt: TGTGCCAGCAACCTCCAAGGGAGGTTGAACAATGAGCAGTTCTTC
cdr3_aa: CASNLQGRLNNEQFF
v_call: TRBV12-3/TRBV12-4
j_call: TRBJ2-1
cdr3_length: 15
d_call: -
clone_size: few

cdr3_nt: TGTGCCAGCAGCTATACAGGGGTAGAAAGCTACGAGCAGTACTTC
cdr3_aa: CASSYTGVESYEQYF
v_call: TRBV27
j_call: TRBJ2-7
cdr3_length: 15
d_call: TRBD1
clone_size: -

cdr3_nt: TGTGCCGCTCGGGAGAACCAAGAGACCCAGTACTTC
cdr3_aa: CAARENQETQYF
v_call: TRBV6-5
j_call: TRBJ2-5
cdr3_length: 12
d_call: -
clone_size: few

cdr3_nt: TGTGCCAGCAGCTTAGATCCAGCGGGGGGGACAGATACGCAGTATTTT
cdr3_aa: CASSLDPAGGTDTQYF
v_call: TRBV7-2
j_call: TRBJ2-3
cdr3_length: 16
d_call: TRBD2
clone_size: many

cdr3_nt: TGTGCCAGCAGTTTAGTTGGTTGGGCAGGGAATGAAAAACTGTTTTTT
cdr3_aa: CASSLVGWAGNEKLFF
v_call: TRBV12-3/TRBV12-4
j_call: TRBJ1-4
cdr3_length: 16
d_call: -
clone_size: few

cdr3_nt: TGCGCCAGCAGCTGGTTATCCGATAATTCACCCCTCCACTTT
cdr3_aa: CASSWLSDNSPLHF
v_call: TRBV5-1
j_call: TRBJ1-6
cdr3_length: 14
d_call: -
clone_size: -

cdr3_nt: TGTGCCAGCAGCGTAGCCCCGGGACAGAATGGCTATGGCTACACCTTC
cdr3_aa: CASSVAPGQNGYGYTF
v_call: TRBV9
j_call: TRBJ1-2
cdr3_length: 16
d_call: TRBD1
clone_size: few

cdr3_nt: TGCGCCAGCAGCCAAGACTTTCTGGGAGCCATGAACACTGAAGCTTTCTTT
cdr3_aa: CASSQDFLGAMNTEAFF
v_call: TRBV4-3
j_call: TRBJ1-1
cdr3_length: 17
d_call: -
clone_size: -

cdr3_nt: TGTGCCAGCAGTTTATGGGACACCTCCTATGGCTACACCTTC
cdr3_aa: CASSLWDTSYGYTF
v_call: TRBV28
j_call: TRBJ1-2
cdr3_length: 14
d_call: -
clone_size: -

cdr3_nt: TGCAGTGCTAGGTTGGGACTTCATCTCGCTAGCACAGATACGCAGTATTTT
cdr3_aa: CSARLGLHLASTDTQYF
v_call: TRBV20-1
j_call: TRBJ2-3
cdr3_length: 17
d_call: -
clone_size: -

cdr3_nt: TGCAGTGCTAGGAGGGGACTGCCAGATACGCAGTATTTT
cdr3_aa: CSARRGLPDTQYF
v_call: TRBV20-1
j_call: TRBJ2-3
cdr3_length: 13
d_call: -
clone_size: -

cdr3_nt: TGTGCCAGCACCCCCCGGGACCGATTTTACGAGCAGTACTTC
cdr3_aa: CASTPRDRFYEQYF
v_call: TRBV28
j_call: TRBJ2-7
cdr3_length: 14
d_call: -
clone_size: -

cdr3_nt: TGTGCCAGCAGTTTAAGCGGGGGGCGCAGGGAATATGGCTACACCTTC
cdr3_aa: CASSLSGGRREYGYTF
v_call: TRBV28
j_call: TRBJ1-2
cdr3_length: 16
d_call: -
clone_size: -

cdr3_nt: TGCAGTGCTAGGAACAGGGTGGAGAACACTGAAGCTTTCTTT
cdr3_aa: CSARNRVENTEAFF
v_call: TRBV20-1
j_call: TRBJ1-1
cdr3_length: 14
d_call: -
clone_size: -

cdr3_nt: TGTGCCAGCAGCGTAGGATTGGCGAACACCGGGGAGCTGTTTTTT
cdr3_aa: CASSVGLANTGELFF
v_call: TRBV9
j_call: TRBJ2-2
cdr3_length: 15
d_call: -
clone_size: -

cdr3_nt: TGTGCCAGCAGCCGTGCCTCTAATTCACCCCTCCACTTT
cdr3_aa: CASSRASNSPLHF
v_call: TRBV11-3
j_call: TRBJ1-6
cdr3_length: 13
d_call: -
clone_size: many

cdr3_nt: TGCGCCAGCAGCCCCTCCCCCGGGACAGGGATGCCCTACGAGCAGTACTTC
cdr3_aa: CASSPSPGTGMPYEQYF
v_call: TRBV5-1
j_call: TRBJ2-7
cdr3_length: 17
d_call: TRBD1
clone_size: many

cdr3_nt: TGCAGCGTTGAAGGCACCCGAACCTCCACAGATACGCGGTATTTT
cdr3_aa: CSVEGTRTSTDTRYF
v_call: TRBV29-1
j_call: TRBJ2-3
cdr3_length: 15
d_call: -
clone_size: -

cdr3_nt: TGTGCCTGGAGTAGAGACCGTCCCGAGCAGTACTTC
cdr3_aa: CAWSRDRPEQYF
v_call: TRBV30
j_call: TRBJ2-7
cdr3_length: 12
d_call: -
clone_size: -

cdr3_nt: TGTGCCAGCAGTTCTGGACTGGCCCCGGGAGAGACCCAGTACTTC
cdr3_aa: CASSSGLAPGETQYF
v_call: TRBV6-5
j_call: TRBJ2-5
cdr3_length: 15
d_call: -
clone_size: -

cdr3_nt: TGTGCCAGCAGTGTCGGGACTACCGATGAGCAGTTCTTC
cdr3_aa: CASSVGTTDEQFF
v_call: TRBV12-3/TRBV12-4
j_call: TRBJ2-1
cdr3_length: 13
d_call: TRBD2
clone_size: -